This T cell receptor (beta chain) emerged from a study of CD8+ T cells in alopecia areata. Study at large: Tofacitinib administration to treated patients was oral, at 5 to 10 mg twice daily. Dosing spanned 6 to 18 months on tofacitinib, then 6 months off drug.

cDNA reverse transcribed from extracted RNA served as the sequencing template. Measured with immunoSEQ multiplex PCR; TCRdb has only the in-frame clones, and not every one. The sample lists 200,000 to 250,000 clones, roughly 69% occurring once. Study-level results: Normal scalp showed lower clonality than lesional scalp, especially alopecia totalis/universalis.

Comments on this clone: Its target is not known.

Deletions cut 6 bases from V and 7 bases from J, with 19 bases between. Per germline, CDR1 SQVTM and CDR2 ANQGSEA. This CDR3 spans 13 amino acids. Punch biopsies of lesional scalp, plus peripheral blood, were taken from alopecia areata patients. Sample: CD4+ T cells sorted from blood, taken at week 0. V and J are TRBV29-1 and TRBJ2-7, with D possibly being TRBD1 (7 bases). The source of this sequence is a human donor with alopecia areata. The CDR3 spells CSVLTDRAGEQYF. The CDR3 nucleotides read TGCAGCGTCCTTACCGACAGGGCGGGGGAGCAGTACTTC.